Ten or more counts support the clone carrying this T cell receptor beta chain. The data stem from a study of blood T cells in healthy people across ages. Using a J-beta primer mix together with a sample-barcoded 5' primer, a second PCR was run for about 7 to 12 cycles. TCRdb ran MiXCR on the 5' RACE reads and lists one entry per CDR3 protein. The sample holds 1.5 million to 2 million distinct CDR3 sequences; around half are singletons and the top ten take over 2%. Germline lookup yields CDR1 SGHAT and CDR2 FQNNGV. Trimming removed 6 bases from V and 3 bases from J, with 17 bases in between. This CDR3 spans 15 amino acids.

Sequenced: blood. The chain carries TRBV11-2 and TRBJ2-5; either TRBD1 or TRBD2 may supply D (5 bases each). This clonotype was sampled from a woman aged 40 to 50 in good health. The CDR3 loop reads CASRPPGAAKETQYF. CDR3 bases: TGTGCCAGCAGGCCCCCCGGGGCTGCGAAAGAGACCCAGTACTTC.